This T cell receptor (beta chain) appears in the sequencing data of a study of response to subunit inactivated influenza vaccine. Study conclusions and caveats: The authors suggested that few new T cells are recruited per seasonal influenza vaccination.

A single record per CDR3 protein comes from TCRdb applying MiXCR to the RT-PCR reads. Of roughly 650,000 distinct CDR3 sequences detected, 14% appear once; the ten largest clones hold approximately 7.6%. Points on this clonotype: No antigen is known for it.

The material sequenced was PBMCs from blood, taken roughly 2 weeks before vaccination. This sequence originates from a man aged 50 or older who received an inactivated influenza vaccine.

Here the CDR3 DNA reads TGCAGTGCTAGAGATCTATCTTCGGTCTTGGAGACCCAGTACTTC. It encodes CSARDLSSVLETQYF. The V and J genes are TRBV20-1 and TRBJ2-5, with D uncertain. The germline gives CDR1 DFQATT, CDR2 SNEGSKA (reference sequence). V was trimmed by 0 bases and J by 5 bases, leaving 16 bases between them. CDR3 length: 15 residues.